The 7 T cell receptor beta chains presented below share a single source sample, sequenced in a study of Tregs in tolerant kidney transplant recipients. The assay was immunoSEQ multiplex PCR, and TCRdb's table has in-frame clones only and misses some. Altogether about 77,000 clones are present, roughly 98% being singletons, with the ten largest covering about 0.61%. This sample comprised CD4+ T cells from blood, obtained before the transplant. The origin of the receptors is a human donor who received a combined kidney and bone marrow transplant.

The chain is built from TRBV19 and TRBJ2-1; perhaps TRBD2 as D (6 bases). CDR1 is LNHDA and CDR2 is SQIVND in the germline V gene (reference sequence). The ends were cut back, 7 bases at V and 9 bases at J, with 13 bases in the middle. The CDR3 extends over 12 amino acids. DNA of the CDR3: TGTGCCAGTATCGCTCGTAGCGGTGAGCAGTTCTTC. Translated: CASIARSGEQFF.

V and J are TRBV4-1 and TRBJ2-7; 10 bases align to TRBD1. V was clipped by 0 bases and J by 2 bases; unmatched bases: 10. This CDR3 is built from 18 residues. Germline assignment: CDR1 MGHRA and CDR2 YSYEKL. The CDR3 nucleotides read TGCGCCAGCAGCCAAGATAAGTGGCCGGGACAGGGGCCCTACGAGCAGTACTTC. It yields the protein CASSQDKWPGQGPYEQYF.

This clone was recorded only once. At one end the junction does not follow the germline gene, possibly because of a read error. This chain uses TRBV7-9 with TRBJ2-4; D may be TRBD2 (5 bases). Germline values: CDR1 SEHNR, CDR2 FQNEAQ (reference sequence). The CDR3 extends over 15 amino acids. In nucleotides, the CDR3 is TGTGCCGGCAGCAAACTAGGACCAGCCAAAAACATTCAGTACTTC. Translating it yields CAGSKLGPAKNIQYF.

The chain couples TRBV5-6 to TRBJ2-3; D unclear. V dropped 0 bases and J dropped 6 bases, with 17 bases sitting between them. The V gene's germline CDR1 is SGHDT and CDR2 YYEEEE. The CDR3 is made up of 16 amino acids. The DNA of the CDR3 is TGTGCCAGCAGCTTGGGGAGTTTAACCCCCTTCGATACGCAGTATTTT. Residues: CASSLGSLTPFDTQYF.

The chain joins TRBV10-2 to TRBJ2-2; tentatively, D is TRBD2 (7 bases). Trimming pared 7 bases from V and 1 base from J, leaving 16 bases between. Germline-derived CDR1 and CDR2 are WSHSY and SAAADI. The CDR3 sequence is 16 residues long. The CDR3 region is CASNTGGPKNTGELFF. Here the CDR3 DNA reads TGCGCCAGCAATACCGGGGGGCCCAAGAACACCGGGGAGCTGTTTTTT.

The chain combines TRBV28 with TRBJ2-3; TRBD1 matches 7 bases. J gave up 3 bases and V 6 bases, and 15 bases lay outside the gene matches. Germline CDR1 MDHEN, CDR2 SYDVKM. CDR3 length: 17 amino acids. CDR3 DNA: TGTGCCAGCAGCTGGCCTTTAGACAGGGCCGGGACAGATACGCAGTATTTT. Residues: CASSWPLDRAGTDTQYF.

The chain has TRBV6-8 and TRBJ2-7; possible D gene TRBD2, 6 bases. Germline values: CDR1 MNHGY, CDR2 SAAAGT. V lost 9 bases, J lost 3 bases, and 18 bases lay in between. The CDR3 has 14 amino acids. CDR3: CARTPGLTGYEQYF. CDR3 sequence (DNA): TGTGCCAGGACACCGGGACTGACGGGCTACGAGCAGTACTTC.